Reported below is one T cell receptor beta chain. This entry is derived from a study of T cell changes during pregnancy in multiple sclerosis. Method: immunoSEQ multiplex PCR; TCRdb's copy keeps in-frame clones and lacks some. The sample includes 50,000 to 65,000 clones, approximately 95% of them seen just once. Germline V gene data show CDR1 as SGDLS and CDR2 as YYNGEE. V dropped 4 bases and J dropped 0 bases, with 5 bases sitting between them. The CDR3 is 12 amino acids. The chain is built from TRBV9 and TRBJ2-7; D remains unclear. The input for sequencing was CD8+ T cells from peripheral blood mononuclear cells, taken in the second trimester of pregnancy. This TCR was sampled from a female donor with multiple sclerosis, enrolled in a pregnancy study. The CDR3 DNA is TGTGCCAGCAGCCCGAGCTCCTACGAGCAGTACTTC. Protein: CASSPSSYEQYF.